One sample yielded the 25 T cell receptor beta chains listed below, sequenced in a study of T-cell reconstitution after alpha-beta-depleted transplantation in children listed by TCRdb under 2016. The treatment or condition label corresponds to: allogeneic hematopoietic cell transplantation with graft depleted of TCRalphabeta T cells and CD19 B cells. The library was generated by PCR. The data were produced on an Illumina HiSeq 2500. TCR libraries were prepared with molecular barcoding, using unique molecular identifiers to normalize TCRbeta repertoire quantification. The public sequencing data were trimmed at Q25 with fastp and processed into clonotypes with MiXCR by TCRdb, which kept only in-frame beta chains. Rows are combined by CDR3 protein, so each entry shows the most common genes and DNA. Recorded for this sample are over 80,000 distinct CDR3 sequences; about a quarter of them occurred a single time. 20% to 25% of the sample belongs to the ten largest clones.

The specimen comprised PBMCs, sampled before TCRalphabeta/CD19-depleted stem cell transplant. These receptor sequences come from a boy aged 2 to 10 with acute lymphoblastic leukemia, due to receive a stem cell transplant.

The chain joins TRBV5-1 to TRBJ2-1; D ambiguous. Germline CDR1 reads SGHRS; CDR2 reads YFSETQ. This CDR3 has 14 amino acids. The germline V and J ends were trimmed by 1 base and 4 bases, with 9 bases remaining between them. CDR3 DNA sequence: TGCGCCAGCAGCTTGTCCGGCGAATACAATGAGCAGTTCTTC. It translates to CASSLSGEYNEQFF.

Of note for this clonotype: At one end, the junction sequence differs from germline, possibly due to a read error. V gene TRBV20-1 combines with J gene TRBJ2-5; D unresolved. The V gene's germline CDR1 is DFQATT and CDR2 SNEGSKA (reference sequence). The CDR3 is made up of 9 amino acids. The CDR3 DNA reads TGCAGTGCTGGAGAGACCCAGTACTTC. Translated: CSAGETQYF.

In this sample, this clonotype turned up many times. The chain couples TRBV5-5 to TRBJ2-7; D is perhaps TRBD2 (6 bases). V lost 2 bases and J lost 8, with 23 bases in between. Germline V gives CDR1 SGHKS, CDR2 YYEKEE (reference sequence). There are 16 residues in the CDR3. Written as DNA, the CDR3 is TGTGCCAGCAGCTTAAGCAGCGGAGCGGGTACTGTGCAGCAGTACTTC. Protein: CASSLSSGAGTVQQYF.

The chain carries TRBV6-5 and TRBJ2-7, with a possible D match to TRBD1 (6 bases). V was cut by 5 bases and J by 3 bases, with 14 bases left in between. The CDR3 contains 14 residues. Germline V gene sequence: CDR1 MNHEY, CDR2 SVGAGI. CDR3 sequence reads: CASSTMGQSYEQYF. The CDR3, as DNA: TGTGCCAGCAGTACTATGGGACAAAGCTACGAGCAGTACTTC.

The chain recombines TRBV7-9 with TRBJ2-7; D gene unclear. Trimming cost V 3 bases and J 0 bases, with 9 bases left between them. Per germline, CDR1 SEHNR and CDR2 FQNEAQ (reference sequence). The CDR3 totals 14 residues. The CDR3 sequence: CASSLLESSYEQYF. Written as DNA, the CDR3 is TGTGCCAGCAGCTTGTTGGAAAGCTCCTACGAGCAGTACTTC. The variable domain in full, completed from reference TRBV7-9 and TRBJ2-7, reads DTGVSQNPRHKITKRGQNVTFRCDPISEHNRLYWYRQTLGQGPEFLTYFQNEAQLEKSRLLSDRFSAERPKGSFSTLEIQRTEQGDSAMYLCASSLLESSYEQYFGPGTRLTVT.

The chain couples TRBV25-1 to TRBJ2-3, with 9 bases matching TRBD2. From germline, CDR1 is MGHDK and CDR2 SYGVNS. V trimming: 3 bases; J trimming: 4 bases; junction bases outside the gene matches: 5. The CDR3 consists of 15 residues. The CDR3 nucleotides read TGTGCCAGCAGTGATATTAGCGGGAGCGCAGATACGCAGTATTTT. This codes for CASSDISGSADTQYF.

This clonotype was detected a few times. This chain connects TRBV5-6 to TRBJ2-3; 7 bases match TRBD1. Germline CDR1 SGHDT, CDR2 YYEEEE. J lost 0 bases, V lost 4 bases, and 8 bases had no gene match. This CDR3 comprises 16 residues. CDR3 DNA: TGTGCCAGCAGCCTTCTTAGGGACAGAAGCACAGATACGCAGTATTTT. Translation: CASSLLRDRSTDTQYF.

This clonotype was detected a few times. J is TRBJ2-1 and V is TRBV7-9; the D is unclear. Trimming left V 5 bases short and J 9 bases short, with 11 bases between. The CDR3 has 12 amino acids. Germline values: CDR1 SEHNR, CDR2 FQNEAQ (reference sequence). CDR3 sequence (DNA): TGTGCCAGCAGCCTCAGAGGAGTTGAGCAGTTCTTC. The encoded protein is CASSLRGVEQFF. The variable domain in full, with the rest retrieved from reference TRBV7-9 and TRBJ2-1, is DTGVSQNPRHKITKRGQNVTFRCDPISEHNRLYWYRQTLGQGPEFLTYFQNEAQLEKSRLLSDRFSAERPKGSFSTLEIQRTEQGDSAMYLCASSLRGVEQFFGPGTRLTVL.

There are a few counts of this clonotype. V and J are TRBV20-1 and TRBJ2-3; D ambiguous. The ends were cut back, 6 bases at V and 0 bases at J, with 13 bases in the middle. The CDR3 is 14 amino acids. Per the germline V gene, CDR1 is DFQATT and CDR2 is SNEGSKA (reference sequence). CDR3 DNA sequence: TGCAGTGCATTGGGCGGAGCTAGCACAGATACGCAGTATTTT. Its protein product is CSALGGASTDTQYF.

The chain joins TRBV28 to TRBJ1-6, with a possible D match to TRBD1 (5 bases). The germline V and J ends were trimmed by 2 bases and 7 bases, with 12 bases remaining between them. Germline CDR1 MDHEN, CDR2 SYDVKM. The CDR3 is made up of 15 amino acids. CDR3 sequence reads: CASSLHSGRNSPLHF. The CDR3 nucleotides are TGTGCCAGCAGTTTACATTCAGGGAGGAATTCACCCCTCCACTTT.

V and J are TRBV7-9 and TRBJ2-1; maybe TRBD2 (6 bases). From germline, CDR1 is SEHNR and CDR2 FQNEAQ (reference sequence). CDR3 length equals 15 residues. V was trimmed by 2 bases and J by 10 bases, leaving 18 bases between them. CDR3 sequence reads: CASSLRSGGAEEQFF. The CDR3 DNA sequence: TGTGCCAGCAGCTTAAGGAGCGGAGGGGCAGAGGAGCAGTTCTTC.

J is TRBJ2-1 and V is TRBV7-6, with 10 bases that match TRBD2. Germline V gene data show CDR1 as SGHVS and CDR2 as FNYEAQ. The CDR3 spans 15 residues. Trimming took 1 base from V and 7 from J; bases not matched to a gene: 4. CDR3 DNA sequence: TGTGCCAGCAGCTTAGGTAGCGGGAGGATTAATGAGCAGTTCTTC. This translates into CASSLGSGRINEQFF.

Concerning this clonotype: A junction boundary mismatches the germline segment, possibly from a read error. V usage is TRBV19 and J usage is TRBJ1-5; no reliable D call. This CDR3 contains 12 residues. In germline, CDR1 is LNHDA, CDR2 SQIVND (reference sequence). CDR3 sequence (DNA): TGTGCCAGCAGTATAACAGTTTCGCCCCAGCATTTT. It is translated as CASSITVSPQHF.

A few counts support this clonotype. The V call is TRBV7-2, the J call TRBJ1-2; D perhaps matches TRBD1 (5 bases). Germline CDR1 and CDR2: SGHTA and FQGNSA. The V and J ends lost 5 bases and 6 bases respectively, with 25 bases between them. This CDR3 region has 17 residues. The CDR3 sequence: CASSTQPGTQGKNGYTF. The CDR3 DNA sequence: TGTGCCAGCAGCACTCAACCGGGGACCCAGGGAAAGAATGGCTACACCTTC.

This clonotype was observed once. V is TRBV10-3 and J is TRBJ2-5; TRBD2 agrees at 8 bases. Trimming cost V 0 bases and J 3 bases; bases outside gene matches: 12. Germline loops: CDR1 ENHRY, CDR2 SYGVKD. This CDR3 contains 18 residues. The CDR3 region has the DNA TGTGCCATCAGTGAGTCGCTGGAAAGACCGGGACTAGAAGAGACCCAGTACTTC. It codes for CAISESLERPGLEETQYF.

This clonotype has only a few counts. V usage is TRBV5-1 and J usage is TRBJ2-2; D is perhaps TRBD2 (5 bases). V was pared by 2 bases and J by 3 bases, with 5 bases between. The CDR3 covers 13 residues. The germline gives CDR1 SGHRS, CDR2 YFSETQ. CDR3 amino acids: CASSFGDTGELFF. As DNA, the CDR3 is TGCGCCAGCAGCTTCGGGGACACCGGGGAGCTGTTTTTT.

V gene TRBV5-5 combines with J gene TRBJ2-3, with 10 nucleotides matching TRBD1. The CDR3 consists of 14 residues. The V gene end was trimmed by 1 base and the J gene end by 7 bases; junction bases not matched to a gene: 3. CDR1 is SGHKS, CDR2 YYEKEE, per germline (reference sequence). In DNA form, the CDR3 reads TGTGCCAGCAGCTTGTGGGACAGGGGACATACGCAGTATTTT. It is translated as CASSLWDRGHTQYF.

This clonotype was seen ten or more times. This sequence joins TRBV5-1 and TRBJ2-1; D gene uncertain. Germline V gives CDR1 SGHRS, CDR2 YFSETQ. Trimming took 4 bases from V and 1 from J, leaving 12 bases between them. This CDR3 is 15 amino acids long. The CDR3 region is CASSRAGWSYNEQFF. In DNA, the CDR3 is TGCGCCAGCAGCCGGGCCGGGTGGTCCTACAATGAGCAGTTCTTC.

V and J are TRBV18 and TRBJ2-1; unclear D gene. The CDR3 runs to 14 residues. The germline CDR1 and CDR2 sequences are KGHSH and LQKENI. Trimming stripped 5 bases from V and 9 bases from J, with 17 bases between. In nucleotides, the CDR3 is TGTGCCAGCTCATCCCTGTCTCCTTCGGGTGAGCAGTTCTTC. Residues: CASSSLSPSGEQFF.

The chain carries TRBV10-2 and TRBJ2-5; weak D call: TRBD1 (6 bases). This CDR3 is built from 16 residues. V dropped 4 bases and J dropped 5 bases, with 20 bases sitting between them. Germline V gives CDR1 WSHSY, CDR2 SAAADI. In DNA, the CDR3 is TGCGCCAGCAGTGGATCGCTAGGGGGTGGTTGGGAGACCCAGTACTTC. It translates to CASSGSLGGGWETQYF.

The rearrangement links TRBV5-1 to TRBJ2-5; 11 bases line up with TRBD2. Germline loops: CDR1 SGHRS, CDR2 YFSETQ. CDR3 length: 17 residues. J gave up 2 bases and V 4 bases, and 10 bases lay outside the gene matches. The CDR3 is CASSPTGTSGGQETQYF. DNA for the CDR3: TGCGCCAGCAGCCCCACAGGGACTAGCGGAGGGCAAGAGACCCAGTACTTC.

This clonotype was seen a handful of times. The chain joins TRBV5-1 to TRBJ2-3; D gene uncertain. From germline, CDR1 is SGHRS and CDR2 YFSETQ. Trimming removed 0 bases from V and 0 bases from J, with 5 bases in between. This CDR3 spans 14 amino acids. The DNA for the CDR3 is TGCGCCAGCAGCTTGGCCTCTAGCACAGATACGCAGTATTTT. It yields the protein CASSLASSTDTQYF.

This clonotype was seen only a few times. The V call is TRBV4-3, the J call TRBJ2-3; no reliable D call. CDR3 length: 17 residues. Trimming took 0 bases from V and 0 from J, leaving 13 bases between them. CDR1 and CDR2 from the germline V gene are LGHNA and YSLEER. The CDR3 nucleotides read TGCGCCAGCAGCCAAGATCTCGCGTTCTCTAGCACAGATACGCAGTATTTT. Amino acids: CASSQDLAFSSTDTQYF.

This clonotype was seen a handful of times. This sequence joins TRBV4-1 and TRBJ2-1, with a tentative D call TRBD2 (6 bases). Germline V gives CDR1 MGHRA, CDR2 YSYEKL. The germline V and J ends were trimmed by 4 bases and 9 bases, with 22 bases remaining between them. CDR3 length: 16 amino acids. In DNA, the CDR3 is TGCGCCAGCAGCCGGGGATTTAGCGGAGGGGCGGGTGAGCAGTTCTTC. Translating it yields CASSRGFSGGAGEQFF.

This clonotype was seen more than once but under ten times. This chain joins TRBV18 and TRBJ1-1; tentative D call: TRBD1 (6 bases). This CDR3 is built from 16 residues. Germline CDR1 and CDR2: KGHSH and LQKENI. The V end was cut by 3 bases, the J end by 1 base, with 15 bases between. CDR3 sequence (DNA): TGTGCCAGCTCACCTACCCCTACGACAGGGAACACTGAAGCTTTCTTT. It yields the protein CASSPTPTTGNTEAFF.